The rows below give T cell receptor beta chains drawn from one sample of a study of blood T cell repertoires in COVID-19. Generated by immunoSEQ multiplex PCR, the TCRdb table keeps only in-frame clones and is missing some. The top ten hold 15% to 20% of the sample, which has about 88,000 clones, around 85% seen once. Sample: peripheral blood. These receptors all stem from a woman aged 60-75 years with COVID-19, enrolled during active disease. Each CDR3 is given without its conserved first and last residue.

TRBJ1-2 TRBV5-1 ASSRDRGQPNYGYT
TRBJ1-1 TRBV27 ASSFAGGTEAF
TRBJ2-7 TRBV18 ASSPSGGPSYEQY
TRBJ2-3 TRBV5-1 ASSARQGTDTQY
TRBJ1-2 TRBV6-6 ASGSGGYGYT
TRBJ2-1 TRBV2 ATGTGAYNEQF
TRBJ2-7 TRBV18 ASSPDRVSYEQY
TRBJ2-6 TRBV4-2 ASSQEGAGANVLT
TRBJ2-5 TRBV19 ASRRTSGGSLYQETQY
TRBJ1-2 TRBV30 ARYRGAYGYT
TRBJ1-5 TRBV2 ASSASRQPQH
TRBJ1-5 TRBV2 ASSGGPSQPQH
TRBJ1-2 TRBV27 ASSFGSRGGYGYT
TRBJ1-1 TRBV10-3 AIRAGKTEAF
TRBJ2-7 TRBV4-2 ASSQANPRQGSYEQY
TRBJ2-7 TRBV29-1 SVERDRVPYEQY
TRBJ1-3 TRBV27 ASSPGQFSSGNTIY
TRBJ1-4 TRBV20-1 SARSQGKLF